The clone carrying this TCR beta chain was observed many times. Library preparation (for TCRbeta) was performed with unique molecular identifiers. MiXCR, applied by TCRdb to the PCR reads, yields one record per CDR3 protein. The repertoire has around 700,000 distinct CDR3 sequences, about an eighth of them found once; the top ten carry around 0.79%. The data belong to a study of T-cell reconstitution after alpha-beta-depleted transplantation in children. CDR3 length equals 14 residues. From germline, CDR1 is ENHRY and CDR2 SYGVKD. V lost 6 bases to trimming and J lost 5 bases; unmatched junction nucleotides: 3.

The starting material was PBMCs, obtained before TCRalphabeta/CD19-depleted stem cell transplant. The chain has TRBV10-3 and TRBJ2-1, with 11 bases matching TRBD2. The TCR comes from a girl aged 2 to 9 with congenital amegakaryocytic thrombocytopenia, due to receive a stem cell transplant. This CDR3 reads CAIRETSGDNEQFF. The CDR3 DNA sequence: TGTGCCATCAGAGAGACTAGCGGGGACAATGAGCAGTTCTTC.